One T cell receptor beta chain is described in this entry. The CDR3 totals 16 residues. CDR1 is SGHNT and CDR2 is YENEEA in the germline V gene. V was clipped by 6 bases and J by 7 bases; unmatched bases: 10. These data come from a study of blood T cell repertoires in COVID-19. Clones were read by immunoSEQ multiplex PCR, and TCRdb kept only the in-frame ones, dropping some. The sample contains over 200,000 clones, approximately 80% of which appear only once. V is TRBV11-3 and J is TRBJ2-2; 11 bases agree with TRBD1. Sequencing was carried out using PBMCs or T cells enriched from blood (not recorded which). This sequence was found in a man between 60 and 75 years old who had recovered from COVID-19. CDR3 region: CASSPGQGVLGGELFF. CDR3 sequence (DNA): TGTGCCAGCAGTCCGGGACAGGGGGTTCTTGGCGGGGAGCTGTTTTTT.